These 20 T cell receptor beta chains came from one sample sequenced in a study of neurological immune-mediated disorders. TCRdb redid the calling of the 5' RACE reads with MiXCR, one entry per CDR3 protein. This sample has some 61,000 distinct CDR3 sequences; roughly 3.9% occur once, and the top ten carry 1% to 1.5%. Sequenced input: PBMCs. The receptor set was obtained from a man in his thirties or forties with multiple sclerosis.

In its sample, this clonotype was seen a few times. The chain employs TRBV20-1 and TRBJ1-1; 7 bases are a match to TRBD1. CDR3 size: 14 residues. V was pared by 3 bases and J by 0 bases, with 4 bases of the junction left unmatched. Germline V gives CDR1 DFQATT, CDR2 SNEGSKA (reference sequence). CDR3 residues: CSARTTGMNTEAFF. CDR3 in DNA: TGCAGTGCTAGGACGACAGGGATGAACACTGAAGCTTTCTTT.

V and J are TRBV9 and TRBJ1-2; D gene ambiguous. The CDR3 is 13 amino acids. Looked up from germline, CDR1 is SGDLS and CDR2 is YYNGEE. V was clipped by 2 bases and J by 2 bases, with 7 bases between them. The CDR3: CASSVGSNYGYTF. CDR3 DNA sequence: TGTGCCAGCAGCGTCGGGAGCAACTATGGCTACACCTTC.

This clonotype was counted many times. The chain links TRBV6-5 to TRBJ2-3; D may be TRBD1 or TRBD2 (6 bases each). With 0 bases removed from V and 5 bases from J, the gap between germline ends came to 18 bases. CDR1 MNHEY and CDR2 SVGAGI come from the germline V gene. This CDR3 contains 17 residues. CDR3 protein: CASSYSNARGHRDTQYF. In DNA, the CDR3 is TGTGCCAGCAGTTACTCGAATGCTCGGGGGCACCGAGATACGCAGTATTTT.

This clonotype showed up many times. The chain uses TRBV5-1 and TRBJ2-5; tentatively, D is TRBD2 (6 bases). Germline loops: CDR1 SGHRS, CDR2 YFSETQ. The CDR3 extends over 15 amino acids. V gave up 4 bases and J gave up 2 bases, with 15 bases separating them. For the CDR3, the DNA is TGCGCCAGCAGCCTTTTGGGTAGCGGACAAGAGACCCAGTACTTC. It specifies CASSLLGSGQETQYF.

The rearrangement uses TRBV9 and TRBJ1-2; maybe TRBD1 (5 bases). Germline CDR1 and CDR2: SGDLS and YYNGEE. Trimming shortened V by 0 bases and J by 6 bases, and 15 bases separated the two germline ends. CDR3 length: 15 residues. In DNA, the CDR3 is TGTGCCAGCAGCGTAGGACCAACAAAGGGACATGGCTACACCTTC. It is translated as CASSVGPTKGHGYTF.

This clonotype was counted many times. The rearrangement links TRBV7-6 to TRBJ2-2; D unresolved. V dropped 1 base and J dropped 9 bases, with 9 bases sitting between them. The CDR3 has 13 residues. Germline CDR1 SGHVS, CDR2 FNYEAQ. The CDR3 region is CASSLVVHRELFF. In DNA form, the CDR3 reads TGTGCCAGCAGCTTAGTCGTGCACCGGGAGCTGTTTTTT.

This clonotype was seen repeatedly, ten times or more. The chain has TRBV7-6 and TRBJ2-5, with D perhaps assigned TRBD1 or TRBD2 (6 bases each). V lost 0 bases, J lost 4 bases, and 12 bases lay in between. Germline V gives CDR1 SGHVS, CDR2 FNYEAQ. The CDR3 sequence is 15 residues long. Here the CDR3 reads CASSLALRGAETQYF. The CDR3 region has the DNA TGTGCCAGCAGCTTAGCGCTAAGGGGGGCAGAGACCCAGTACTTC.

This clonotype was observed at least ten times. CDR3 in DNA: TGCGCCAGCAGTGAGTTCGGGGGCCCCAGCTACGAGCAGTACTTC. This codes for CASSEFGGPSYEQYF. The chain has TRBV10-2 and TRBJ2-7, with D tentatively TRBD1 or TRBD2 (6 bases each). CDR3 length: 15 amino acids. CDR1 is WSHSY, CDR2 SAAADI, per germline. The V end was cut by 1 base, the J end by 3 bases, with 13 bases between.

The table lists this clonotype with many counts. The chain is built from TRBV20-1 and TRBJ1-1, with a tentative D call TRBD1 (6 bases). CDR3 length: 16 residues. Per germline, CDR1 DFQATT and CDR2 SNEGSKA (reference sequence). V was pared by 0 bases and J by 1 base, with 15 bases between. The CDR3 DNA follows: TGCAGTGCTAGAGAGGGGGCCGGCAGCCCGAACACTGAAGCTTTCTTT. This gives the protein CSAREGAGSPNTEAFF.

This clonotype was counted ten times or more. The gene calls are TRBV6-5 and TRBJ2-5; D gene unclear. Per germline, CDR1 MNHEY and CDR2 SVGAGI. The V end lost 0 bases, the J end lost 1 base, and 15 bases lay between the germline ends. The CDR3 runs 17 residues. The CDR3 DNA sequence: TGTGCCAGCAGTTACTCAGGGCAGGCCCTGTTCCAAGAGACCCAGTACTTC. Translating gives CASSYSGQALFQETQYF.

This clonotype was seen repeatedly, ten times or more. J is TRBJ1-6 and V is TRBV5-5; the match to TRBD1 covers 7 bases. V shed 3 bases, J shed 13 bases, and the junction held 7 bases outside the gene matches. CDR1 and CDR2 (germline): SGHKS, YYEKEE (reference sequence). The CDR3 covers 13 residues. CDR3 loop: CASSSDREGPLHF. DNA for the CDR3: TGTGCCAGCAGCTCAGACAGGGAGGGCCCCCTCCACTTT.

In its sample, this clonotype was seen many times. The rearrangement joins TRBV5-1 to TRBJ2-3; TRBD2 aligns across 7 bases. The CDR3 totals 15 residues. V shed 3 bases, J shed 2 bases, and the junction held 6 bases outside the gene matches. Per the germline V gene, CDR1 is SGHRS and CDR2 is YFSETQ. The CDR3 DNA reads as TGCGCCAGCAGCTGGGGAGGGACTCACACAGATACGCAGTATTTT. Amino acids: CASSWGGTHTDTQYF.

This clonotype was observed many times. V gene TRBV5-1 combines with J gene TRBJ2-3; TRBD2 is a possible D gene (5 bases). V lost 0 bases and J lost 2, with 7 bases in between. The V gene's germline CDR1 is SGHRS and CDR2 YFSETQ. This CDR3 spans 14 amino acids. The CDR3 loop reads CASSLADYTDTQYF. CDR3 bases: TGCGCCAGCAGCTTGGCCGACTACACAGATACGCAGTATTTT.

The sample holds many counts of this clonotype. The genes are TRBV12-3 or TRBV12-4 and TRBJ2-4, with 8 bases that match TRBD2. V gave up 3 bases and J gave up 6 bases; unmatched junction bases: 13. This CDR3 spans 17 amino acids. In DNA, the CDR3 is TGTGCCAGCAGTTTGGTGCACGGGGCGGGGGGAGGAAACATTCAGTACTTC. The encoded protein is CASSLVHGAGGGNIQYF.

This clonotype was counted ten times or more. The chain recombines TRBV21-1 with TRBJ1-6; the DNA was not compared with TRBD1, the D call given in the table. TRBV21-1 constitutes a pseudogene. This CDR3 comprises 16 residues. The chain's CDR3 is CASSKVGHRINSPLHF. In nucleotides, the CDR3 is TGTGCCAGCAGCAAAGTAGGGCACAGGATTAATTCACCCCTCCACTTT.

At least ten counts were recorded for this clonotype. This rearrangement joins TRBV12-3 or TRBV12-4 to TRBJ1-5; unclear D gene. V shed 6 bases and J shed 6 bases, with 15 bases lying between them. This CDR3 comprises 14 residues. CDR3 loop: CASSSDPAGQPQHF. The CDR3, as DNA: TGTGCCAGCAGCTCGGACCCGGCGGGTCAGCCCCAGCATTTT.

Notes on this clonotype: Sequence at one end of the junction differs from germline and may be a read error. The rearrangement joins TRBV14 to TRBJ1-6; no firm D call. This CDR3 is 12 amino acids long. Germline CDR1 is SGHDN and CDR2 is FVKESK. The DNA for the CDR3 is TGTGCCAGCAGCCAAGATAGATCACCCCTCAACTTT. Its translation is CASSQDRSPLNF.

This clonotype was observed at least ten times. This chain links TRBV3-1 with TRBJ1-3, with D maybe TRBD1 (5 bases). There are 14 residues in the CDR3. The V gene lost 1 base and the J gene lost 9 bases, with 13 bases spanning the gap. The germline gives CDR1 LGHDT, CDR2 YNNKEL (reference sequence). The CDR3 DNA reads as TGTGCCAGCAGCCAAGGGGACCGCGGATCCACCATATATTTT. Translating gives CASSQGDRGSTIYF. The variable domain in full, completed from reference TRBV3-1 and TRBJ1-3, reads DTAVSQTPKYLVTQMGNDKSIKCEQNLGHDTMYWYKQDSKKFLKIMFSYNNKELIINETVPNRFSPKSPDKAHLNLHINSLELGDSAVYFCASSQGDRGSTIYFGEGSWLTVV.

This clonotype was seen many times. This chain uses TRBV9 with TRBJ2-1; no clear D. Germline CDR1 reads SGDLS; CDR2 reads YYNGEE. The ends were cut back, 7 bases at V and 7 bases at J, with 9 bases in the middle. CDR3 size: 11 residues. In DNA form, the CDR3 reads TGTGCCAGCGGGCGTTATAATGAGCAGTTCTTC. Its translation is CASGRYNEQFF.

This rearrangement joins TRBV15 to TRBJ2-3; D is unclear. The germline V gene has CDR1 LNHNV and CDR2 YYDKDF (reference sequence). The CDR3 contains 14 residues. Deletions cut 3 bases from V and 3 bases from J, with 10 bases between. CDR3: CATSSQFGTDTQYF. CDR3 DNA sequence: TGTGCCACCAGCAGCCAGTTCGGGACAGATACGCAGTATTTT.